The 12 T cell receptor beta chains presented below share a single source sample, sequenced in a study of healthy donors' naive CD4 and CD8 T cells. Each TCR library used approximately 500 ng of total RNA and a linear amplification protocol. TCRdb re-analysed the reads in MiXCR, keeping a single row per CDR3 protein. In the table there are about 200,000 distinct CDR3 sequences, under 85% of which are singletons. The sequenced sample was naive CD4+ and CD8+ T cells sorted from blood, pooled from several donors. The source of these receptors is a pool of human donors in good health; the sample pools cells from several healthy donors.

The chain has TRBV19 and TRBJ1-1; maybe TRBD1 (5 bases). The V gene's germline CDR1 is LNHDA and CDR2 SQIVND (reference sequence). The CDR3 sequence is 10 residues long. The V end was cut by 11 bases, the J end by 5 bases, with 9 bases between. The CDR3: CAAGRTEAFF. Here the CDR3 DNA reads TGTGCCGCGGGGCGGACTGAAGCTTTCTTT.

V and J are TRBV29-1 and TRBJ1-1, with 8 bases aligning to TRBD1. This CDR3 region has 14 residues. J was trimmed by 6 bases and V by 4 bases; bases with no gene match: 10. The germline CDR1 and CDR2 sequences are SQVTM and ANQGSEA. CDR3: CSVGRTGIPSEAFF. CDR3 nucleotides: TGCAGCGTTGGCCGGACAGGGATTCCCTCTGAAGCTTTCTTT.

The rearrangement uses TRBV5-1 and TRBJ1-2; D is unclear. Germline V gene sequence: CDR1 SGHRS, CDR2 YFSETQ. V lost 2 bases, J lost 7 bases, and 12 bases lay in between. CDR3 size: 13 residues. CDR3 bases: TGCGCCAGCAGCTTAAGGATCAACGGTGGCTACACCTTC. Protein product: CASSLRINGGYTF.

The chain combines TRBV6-5 with TRBJ1-2, with D uncertain. The CDR3 contains 16 residues. Germline V gene data show CDR1 as MNHEY and CDR2 as SVGAGI. V was pared by 5 bases and J by 4 bases, with 20 bases between. The CDR3 bases are TGTGCCAGCAGTCAAATCGGACGCCAGACCTCCTATGGCTACACCTTC. Translating gives CASSQIGRQTSYGYTF.

The V call is TRBV27, the J call TRBJ2-7; 9 bases map to TRBD2. V trimming: 5 bases; J trimming: 5 bases; junction bases outside the gene matches: 7. This CDR3 is built from 14 residues. In germline, CDR1 is MNHEY, CDR2 SMNVEV (reference sequence). The DNA of the CDR3 is TGTGCCAGCAGTCCCATAGCGGGAGTAAACGAGCAGTACGTC. It is translated as CASSPIAGVNEQYV.

V and J are TRBV20-1 and TRBJ2-7, with a tentative D call TRBD1 (6 bases). V lost 5 bases and J lost 6, with 17 bases in between. Germline V gives CDR1 DFQATT, CDR2 SNEGSKA (reference sequence). The CDR3 sequence is 13 residues long. The chain's CDR3 is CSAYRVGAGEQYF. CDR3 in DNA: TGCAGTGCTTACAGGGTCGGGGCGGGCGAGCAGTACTTC.

The chain links TRBV27 to TRBJ1-6, with no clear D. V was trimmed by 5 bases and J by 6 bases, leaving 11 bases between them. The CDR3 totals 14 residues. Germline V CDR1 and CDR2: MNHEY, SMNVEV (reference sequence). DNA for the CDR3: TGTGCCAGCAGTCTCCCATACGCTAATTCACCCCTCCACTTT. It is translated as CASSLPYANSPLHF.

The CDR3 loop reads CSVETGSRETQYF. CDR3 coding DNA: TGCAGCGTAGAGACAGGGTCAAGAGAGACCCAGTACTTC. This rearrangement joins TRBV29-1 to TRBJ2-5; the match to TRBD1 covers 7 bases. The CDR3 is 13 amino acids. J was trimmed by 4 bases and V by 6 bases; bases with no gene match: 8. Germline CDR1 and CDR2: SQVTM and ANQGSEA.

CDR3 coding DNA: TGTGCCAGCAGTACCTCCGGCCCACAGGGGGCAGAGACCCAGTACTTC. Translating gives CASSTSGPQGAETQYF. The gene calls are TRBV7-8 and TRBJ2-5; 9 bases fit TRBD1. This CDR3 comprises 16 residues. The germline V gene has CDR1 SGHVS and CDR2 FQNEAQ. V gave up 6 bases and J gave up 4 bases; unmatched junction bases: 12.

The rearrangement links TRBV30 to TRBJ1-1, with a possible D match to TRBD1 (5 bases). CDR3 length: 13 amino acids. CDR1 is GTSNPN and CDR2 is SVGIG in the germline V gene (reference sequence). Trimming removed 5 bases from V and 1 base from J, with 11 bases in between. The CDR3, as DNA: TGTGCCTGGGGGGACGGGAGGAACACTGAAGCTTTCTTT. Translation gives CAWGDGRNTEAFF.

This sequence joins TRBV27 and TRBJ2-7; D is tentatively TRBD1 or TRBD2 (5 bases each). Trimming left V 3 bases short and J 4 bases short, with 13 bases between. The CDR3 loop spans 14 amino acids. The germline V gene encodes CDR1 MNHEY and CDR2 SMNVEV (reference sequence). In DNA form, the CDR3 reads TGTGCCAGCAGTTTTCGGGGCGCAGCGTACGAGCAGTACTTC. It translates to CASSFRGAAYEQYF.

The count of this clonotype is one. The chain uses TRBV27 and TRBJ2-7, with D possibly being TRBD1 (6 bases). V was clipped by 5 bases and J by 8 bases, with 22 bases between them. Germline V gives CDR1 MNHEY, CDR2 SMNVEV (reference sequence). The CDR3 runs 15 residues. The CDR3 is CASSPPWTEIWKQYF. The CDR3 bases are TGTGCCAGCAGTCCACCATGGACAGAGATTTGGAAGCAGTACTTC.